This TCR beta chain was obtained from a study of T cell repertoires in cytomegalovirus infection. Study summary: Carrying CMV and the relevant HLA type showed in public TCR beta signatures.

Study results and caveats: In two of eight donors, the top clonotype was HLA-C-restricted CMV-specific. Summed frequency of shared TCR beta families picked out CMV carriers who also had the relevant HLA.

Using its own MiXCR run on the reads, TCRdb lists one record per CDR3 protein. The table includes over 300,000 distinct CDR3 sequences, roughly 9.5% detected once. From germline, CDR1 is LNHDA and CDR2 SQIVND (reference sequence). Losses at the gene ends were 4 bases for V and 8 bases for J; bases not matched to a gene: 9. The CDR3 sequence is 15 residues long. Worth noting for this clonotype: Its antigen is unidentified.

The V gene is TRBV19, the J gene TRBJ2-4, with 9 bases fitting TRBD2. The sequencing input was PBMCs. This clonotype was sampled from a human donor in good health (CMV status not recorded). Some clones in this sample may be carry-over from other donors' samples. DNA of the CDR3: TGTGCCAGTAGTAGCGGGAGGGCCGCTCTTGACATTCAGTACTTC. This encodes CASSSGRAALDIQYF.